Below, 3 T cell receptor beta chains from the same sample are listed, as sequenced in a study of T-cell reconstitution after alpha-beta-depleted transplantation in children. Preparing the TCRbeta library involved the use of unique molecular identifiers. Via MiXCR, TCRdb re-called the PCR reads, giving one row per CDR3 protein. The table has 500,000 to 600,000 distinct CDR3 sequences, 27% seen once. The specimen comprised PBMCs, sampled before TCRalphabeta/CD19-depleted stem cell transplant. These receptors were taken from a boy in the first two years of life with Wiskott-Aldrich syndrome, due to receive a stem cell transplant.

The rearrangement links TRBV28 to TRBJ1-5, with D perhaps matching TRBD1 (6 bases). Germline loops: CDR1 MDHEN, CDR2 SYDVKM. The CDR3 extends over 15 amino acids. The V end was cut by 2 bases, the J end by 3 bases, with 11 bases between. CDR3 sequence reads: CASSLPGQINQPQHF. CDR3 in DNA: TGTGCCAGCAGTTTACCCGGACAGATCAATCAGCCCCAGCATTTT. The full variable domain, in which reference TRBV28 and TRBJ1-5 provide the parts outside the CDR3, is DVKVTQSSRYLVKRTGEKVFLECVQDMDHENMFWYRQDPGLGLRLIYFSYDVKMKEKGDIPEGYSVSREKKERFSLILESASTNQTSMYLCASSLPGQINQPQHFGDGTRLSIL.

This clonotype was recorded many times. The J gene is TRBJ2-3, the V gene TRBV2; a possible D gene is TRBD2 (7 bases). The length of the CDR3 is 15 residues. Germline CDR1 is SNHLY and CDR2 is FYNNEI. V shed 6 bases and J shed 2 bases, with 15 bases lying between them. DNA of the CDR3: TGTGCCAGCAGCGCAAGGGGGACTACCACAGATACGCAGTATTTT. Its translation: CASSARGTTTDTQYF.

This chain joins TRBV7-2 and TRBJ2-5, with D perhaps TRBD1 (5 bases). CDR1 is SGHTA and CDR2 is FQGNSA in the germline V gene. This CDR3 is built from 16 residues. V lost 4 bases and J 2 bases, leaving 17 bases between the germline ends. CDR3 protein: CASSSLGATPQETQYF. For the CDR3, the DNA is TGTGCCAGCAGCTCATTAGGGGCCACCCCACAAGAGACCCAGTACTTC. Filled out from reference TRBV7-2 and TRBJ2-5, the complete variable domain reads GAGVSQSPSNKVTEKGKDVELRCDPISGHTALYWYRQSLGQGLEFLIYFQGNSAPDKSGLPSDRFSAERTGGSVSTLTIQRTQQEDSAVYLCASSSLGATPQETQYFGPGTRLLVL.